This T cell receptor beta chain was documented in a study of T-cell memory formation after mild COVID-19. Trimming shortened V by 6 bases and J by 13 bases, and 17 bases separated the two germline ends. The CDR3 consists of 12 residues. Germline CDR1 is MNHEY and CDR2 is SVGAGI. This clonotype came up a few times. TCRdb reprocessed the 5' RACE reads via MiXCR and lists one record per CDR3 protein. The top ten hold 23% of the sample, which has approximately 260,000 distinct CDR3 sequences, more than 15% seen once. The material sequenced was PBMCs or a T cell subset sorted from them (not recorded which). The clonotype originates from a young man who had mild COVID-19 (a few samples of this study predate the infection). Cell type and time point are not known. V and J are TRBV6-5 and TRBJ2-3; D unresolved. The CDR3 is CASSSPQRHKYF. CDR3 coding DNA: TGTGCCAGCAGCTCCCCACAGCGACATAAGTATTTT.